The 17 T cell receptor beta chains presented below share a single source sample, sequenced in a study of blood T cell repertoires in COVID-19. Assay used: immunoSEQ multiplex PCR; TCRdb lists only in-frame clones, some missing. The table lists around 61,000 clones, roughly 81% of them singletons. Sequencing was done on a sample of peripheral blood. Every receptor here comes from an elderly man with acute or convalescent COVID-19.

This chain connects TRBV4-3 to TRBJ2-2, with 8 bases matching TRBD2. V lost 0 bases, J lost 6 bases, and 6 bases stayed unmatched. The germline V gene encodes CDR1 LGHNA and CDR2 YSLEER. The CDR3 spans 16 residues. As DNA, the CDR3 is TGCGCCAGCAGCCAAGATGTGATAGCGGGGTCCGGGGAGCTGTTTTTT. Protein: CASSQDVIAGSGELFF.

The CDR3 loop reads CAWIPRGGATGELFF. As DNA, the CDR3 is TGTGCCTGGATCCCCCGGGGGGGGGCGACCGGGGAGCTGTTTTTT. The J gene is TRBJ2-2, the V gene TRBV30, with 8 bases identical to TRBD2. V lost 4 bases, J lost 5 bases, and 9 bases stayed unmatched. This CDR3 region has 15 residues. Germline CDR1 and CDR2: GTSNPN and SVGIG (reference sequence). The complete variable domain, with remaining parts taken from reference TRBV30 and TRBJ2-2, reads SQTIHQWPATLVQPVGSPLSLECTVEGTSNPNLYWYRQAAGRGLQLLFYSVGIGQISSEVPQNLSASRPQDRQFILSSKKLLLSDSGFYLCAWIPRGGATGELFFGEGSRLTVL.

The V call is TRBV7-2, the J call TRBJ2-7, with TRBD2 matching 7 bases. Trimming took 5 bases from V and 8 from J; bases not matched to a gene: 15. CDR1 and CDR2 from the germline V gene are SGHTA and FQGNSA. The CDR3 totals 15 residues. The CDR3 sequence is CASSLPGGRNPQQYF. The CDR3 nucleotides read TGTGCCAGCAGCCTGCCGGGGGGACGAAATCCCCAGCAGTACTTC. Filled out from reference TRBV7-2 and TRBJ2-7, the complete variable domain reads GAGVSQSPSNKVTEKGKDVELRCDPISGHTALYWYRQSLGQGLEFLIYFQGNSAPDKSGLPSDRFSAERTGGSVSTLTIQRTQQEDSAVYLCASSLPGGRNPQQYFGPGTRLTVT.

The chain recombines TRBV5-4 with TRBJ2-7, with D maybe TRBD2 (6 bases). The V end lost 0 bases, the J end lost 0 bases, and 13 bases lay between the germline ends. The CDR3 length is 16 residues. Germline CDR1 is SGHNT and CDR2 is YYREEE (reference sequence). The chain's CDR3 is CASSLGGDPTSYEQYF. The CDR3 DNA reads as TGTGCCAGCAGCTTGGGGGGGGACCCGACCTCCTACGAGCAGTACTTC.

This clone has just one count. The V gene is TRBV20-1, the J gene TRBJ1-6; D not resolved. Trimming took off 3 bases at V and 10 bases at J, with 16 bases between the two ends. This CDR3 spans 14 amino acids. The germline CDR1 and CDR2 sequences are DFQATT and SNEGSKA (reference sequence). The CDR3: CSASGSGIGSPLHF. As DNA, the CDR3 is TGCAGTGCTAGTGGGTCGGGGATAGGGTCACCCCTCCACTTT.

V gene TRBV20-1 combines with J gene TRBJ2-7, with 8 positions matching TRBD2. CDR3 size: 15 residues. J was trimmed by 2 bases and V by 3 bases; bases with no gene match: 9. Looked up from germline, CDR1 is DFQATT and CDR2 is SNEGSKA (reference sequence). The CDR3 reads CSASLTSGATYEQYF. The CDR3, as DNA: TGCAGTGCTAGTCTCACTAGCGGTGCTACCTACGAGCAGTACTTC.

This sequence joins TRBV7-2 and TRBJ2-3; D may be TRBD2 (6 bases). Germline loops: CDR1 SGHTA, CDR2 FQGNSA. V was cut by 5 bases and J by 2 bases, with 14 bases left in between. This CDR3 contains 15 residues. The CDR3 bases are TGTGCCAGCAGCCCGCAGGGCGGGGACACAGATACGCAGTATTTT. It translates to CASSPQGGDTDTQYF.

The CDR3 region is CASSLRGQGRDTQYF. Here the CDR3 DNA reads TGTGCCAGCAGCTTAAGGGGACAGGGTAGAGATACGCAGTATTTT. J is TRBJ2-3 and V is TRBV7-2; TRBD1 matches 9 bases. Germline V gene lookup returns CDR1 SGHTA and CDR2 FQGNSA. This CDR3 comprises 15 residues. Unmatched junction bases numbered 5, after V lost 2 bases and J lost 5 bases.

The rearrangement uses TRBV28 and TRBJ1-3; D not certain. V was trimmed by 5 bases and J by 7 bases, leaving 21 bases between them. There are 16 residues in the CDR3. Germline CDR1 reads MDHEN; CDR2 reads SYDVKM. The CDR3 sequence: CASSPPSGSRRNTIYF. CDR3 sequence (DNA): TGTGCCAGCAGTCCGCCGTCGGGTAGTAGGCGGAACACCATATATTTT.

The sample holds one count of this clone. The chain uses TRBV2 and TRBJ2-1; D gene ambiguous. The CDR3 length is 13 residues. V shed 7 bases and J shed 5 bases, with 12 bases lying between them. CDR1 is SNHLY and CDR2 is FYNNEI in the germline V gene. This chain's CDR3 is CASTRVQDNEQFF. DNA for the CDR3: TGTGCCAGCACCCGGGTCCAAGACAATGAGCAGTTCTTC.

The chain employs TRBV29-1 and TRBJ1-5, with D perhaps matching TRBD1 (6 bases). The CDR3 totals 13 residues. CDR1 and CDR2 from the germline V gene are SQVTM and ANQGSEA. Trimming removed 5 bases at V and 1 base at J, with 9 bases between. The CDR3 DNA reads as TGCAGCGTTTTAGACAGGAGCAATCAGCCCCAGCATTTT. Encoded protein: CSVLDRSNQPQHF.

The genes are TRBV15 and TRBJ2-1, with TRBD2 identical over 8 bases. Germline CDR1 reads LNHNV; CDR2 reads YYDKDF (reference sequence). V lost 4 bases, J lost 5 bases, and 7 bases stayed unmatched. This CDR3 comprises 15 residues. DNA of the CDR3: TGTGCCACCAGCAAACGAGCGGGAGCTAACAATGAGCAGTTCTTC. It encodes CATSKRAGANNEQFF.

The chain employs TRBV2 and TRBJ2-1; D ambiguous. V lost 7 bases, J lost 5 bases, and 15 bases lay in between. This CDR3 has 14 amino acids. Looked up from germline, CDR1 is SNHLY and CDR2 is FYNNEI. This CDR3 reads CASTVSLNHNEQFF. In DNA form, the CDR3 reads TGTGCCAGCACGGTTAGCCTGAACCACAATGAGCAGTTCTTC.

This clone appeared once. This chain links TRBV28 with TRBJ2-7, with D tentatively TRBD1 (6 bases). V lost 6 bases and J 6 bases, leaving 21 bases between the germline ends. This CDR3 has 15 residues. Germline CDR1 and CDR2: MDHEN and SYDVKM. CDR3 in amino acids: CASSSLVDSLGEQYF. CDR3 DNA sequence: TGTGCCAGCAGCTCTCTCGTGGACAGTCTCGGCGAGCAGTACTTC. Supplemented by reference TRBV28 and TRBJ2-7, the full variable domain reads DVKVTQSSRYLVKRTGEKVFLECVQDMDHENMFWYRQDPGLGLRLIYFSYDVKMKEKGDIPEGYSVSREKKERFSLILESASTNQTSMYLCASSSLVDSLGEQYFGPGTRLTVT.

This chain connects TRBV5-1 to TRBJ2-7; perhaps TRBD1 as D (6 bases). Trimming left V 2 bases short and J 7 bases short, with 10 bases between. Germline CDR1 is SGHRS and CDR2 is YFSETQ. This CDR3 region has 12 residues. CDR3: CASSLQGGEQYF. The CDR3 DNA follows: TGCGCCAGCAGCTTACAGGGTGGAGAGCAGTACTTC.

The V call is TRBV30, the J call TRBJ1-1, with D perhaps matching TRBD1 (6 bases). The V end was cut by 4 bases, the J end by 3 bases, with 15 bases between. The CDR3 covers 14 residues. Germline V CDR1 and CDR2: GTSNPN, SVGIG (reference sequence). CDR3 nucleotides: TGTGCCTGGATGGGGGCAACTACGGACACTGAAGCTTTCTTT. The encoded protein is CAWMGATTDTEAFF. The full variable domain, its missing parts supplied by reference TRBV30 and TRBJ1-1, is SQTIHQWPATLVQPVGSPLSLECTVEGTSNPNLYWYRQAAGRGLQLLFYSVGIGQISSEVPQNLSASRPQDRQFILSSKKLLLSDSGFYLCAWMGATTDTEAFFGQGTRLTVV.

This rearrangement joins TRBV6-1 to TRBJ1-1, with 7 bases matching TRBD1. From germline, CDR1 is MNHNS and CDR2 SASEGT. The CDR3 runs to 15 residues. The trim removed 3 bases at V and 3 bases at J, leaving 7 bases unmatched. The CDR3 nucleotides read TGTGCCAGCAGTGACAGGGGGGTAAGGGACACTGAAGCTTTCTTT. Its protein product is CASSDRGVRDTEAFF.